The 25 T cell receptor beta chains below were found in one sample sequenced in a study of CD8+CD57+ T cells in acquired aplastic anemia. Genomic DNA constituted the template upon which TCR beta VDJ and CDR3 profiling was performed. TCRdb re-called the reads with MiXCR, one entry per CDR3 protein. The table lists roughly 420,000 distinct CDR3 sequences, 65% to 75% of them singletons. Specimen: sorted CD4+, CD8+, or CD8+CD57+ T cells (not recorded which) from PBMCs. The receptor source for this set is a human donor in good health, serving as a control.

V is TRBV2 and J is TRBJ2-3; TRBD1 or TRBD2 may be the D gene (7 bases each). CDR1 and CDR2 (germline): SNHLY, FYNNEI. The CDR3 is made up of 14 amino acids. The V end was cut by 5 bases, the J end by 5 bases, with 14 bases between. Written as DNA, the CDR3 is TGTGCCAGCAGTAGCCAGGGGGGGCAAGATACGCAGTATTTT. Its translation is CASSSQGGQDTQYF.

About this clonotype itself: A read error may produce the germline difference seen at one junction end. This chain joins TRBV7-7 and TRBJ2-7, with D perhaps matching TRBD1 or TRBD2 (5 bases each). The germline V gene encodes CDR1 SSHAT and CDR2 FNYEAQ (reference sequence). CDR3 length: 14 amino acids. CDR3 protein: CASSLAQGDNAQYF. CDR3 nucleotide sequence: TGTGCTAGCAGCTTAGCGCAGGGAGATAATGCACAGTACTTC.

Remarks on this clonotype: Since the CDR3 does not end with the conserved phenylalanine or tryptophan, this likely comes from a read error. The rearrangement uses TRBV12-3 or TRBV12-4 and TRBJ1-1; possibly TRBD1 for D (6 bases). With 6 bases removed from V and 2 bases from J, the gap between germline ends came to 16 bases. The CDR3 spans 15 residues. CDR3 protein: CASSQGQTLNTEAFL. DNA of the CDR3: TGTGCCAGCAGCCAAGGACAGACACTTAACACTGAAGCTTTCCTT.

This clonotype was found once. The chain couples TRBV19 to TRBJ1-1, with 10 bases identical to TRBD1. CDR1 is LNHDA and CDR2 is SQIVND in the germline V gene (reference sequence). V dropped 7 bases and J dropped 0; count of bases not matched to a gene: 8. The CDR3 runs 16 residues. CDR3 in DNA: TGTGCCAGTACCCTGGGGACAGGGGCCTTGAACACTGAAGCTTTCTTT. Translation gives CASTLGTGALNTEAFF.

This clonotype appeared once. The gene calls are TRBV6-1 and TRBJ1-1; D unresolved. The germline V and J ends were trimmed by 2 bases and 1 base, with 5 bases remaining between them. The germline gives CDR1 MNHNS, CDR2 SASEGT. The CDR3 loop spans 13 amino acids. The CDR3 loop is CASSELSNTEAFF. The CDR3 DNA reads TGTGCCAGCAGTGAACTGTCGAACACTGAAGCTTTCTTT.

This clonotype was picked up many times. The chain recombines TRBV19 with TRBJ1-1; no firm D call. V was pared by 7 bases and J by 1 base, with 19 bases between. The CDR3 consists of 16 residues. Germline assignment: CDR1 LNHDA and CDR2 SQIVND (reference sequence). The CDR3 here is CASTLFARSSNTEAFF. CDR3 nucleotides: TGTGCCAGTACCCTGTTTGCGCGGAGTTCGAACACTGAAGCTTTCTTT.

Turning to this clonotype: A junction end diverges from the germline sequence, so it may reflect a read error. The V call is TRBV7-7, the J call TRBJ2-5; 8 nucleotides align to TRBD2. The CDR3 totals 15 residues. The germline V gene has CDR1 SSHAT and CDR2 FNYEAQ (reference sequence). The CDR3 DNA reads TGTGCTAGCAGCTTAGCGTTCGGGGGGGCAGAGACCCAGTACTTC. Amino acid sequence: CASSLAFGGAETQYF. Based on the CDR3 plus reference TRBV7-7 and TRBJ2-5, the full variable domain is GAGVSQSPRYKVTKRGQDVTLRCDPISSHATLYWYQQALGQGPEFLTYFNYEAQPDKSGLPSDRFSAERPEGSISTLTIQRTEQRDSAMYRCASSLAFGGAETQYFGPGTRLLVL.

The chain employs TRBV7-2 and TRBJ1-5, with D possibly TRBD1 on 6 matching bases. Trimming shortened V by 1 base and J by 13 bases, and 23 bases separated the two germline ends. Germline values: CDR1 SGHTA, CDR2 FQGNSA. This CDR3 is built from 16 residues. The DNA for the CDR3 is TGTGCCAGCAGCTTAGGGGCAGGGGCCCGGCTCCTGGCGCAGCATTTT. Amino acids: CASSLGAGARLLAQHF.

At least ten counts were recorded for this clonotype. A much larger clone is a single base away; this may be a read error. This chain connects TRBV2 to TRBJ1-3; the D gene is possibly TRBD1 (5 bases). The germline CDR1 and CDR2 sequences are SNHLY and FYNNEI. The CDR3 is made up of 12 amino acids. CDR3 loop: CAGSAGGNTIYF. CDR3 DNA: TGTGCCGGCAGTGCAGGGGGAAACACCATATATTTT.

Note on this clonotype: At one boundary the junction diverges from the germline segment, which might be a read error. The rearrangement uses TRBV9 and TRBJ1-4; TRBD1 is a possible D gene (5 bases). This CDR3 region has 13 residues. Germline V lookup: CDR1 SGDLS, CDR2 YYNGEE. CDR3 sequence (DNA): TGCGCCAGCAGCTTGTCGGGGGTTGAAAAACTGTTTTTT. Amino acids: CASSLSGVEKLFF.

The gene calls are TRBV2 and TRBJ2-7; 10 positions match TRBD1. J was trimmed by 4 bases and V by 2 bases; bases with no gene match: 5. CDR1 and CDR2 from the germline V gene are SNHLY and FYNNEI. This CDR3 spans 15 amino acids. CDR3 nucleotide sequence: TGTGCCAGCAGTGAATTAGACAGGGGGCGGTACGAGCAGTACTTC. Amino acids: CASSELDRGRYEQYF.

This clonotype was detected ten times or more. This chain joins TRBV6-2 or TRBV6-3 and TRBJ2-5, with unresolved D. This CDR3 contains 13 residues. Germline CDR1 is MNHEY and CDR2 is SVGEGT. V was shortened by 7 bases and J by 4 bases, with 13 bases between the two germline ends. The CDR3 DNA sequence: TGTGCCAGCAACCTCAGATGGGGAGAGACCCAGTACTTC. Encoded protein: CASNLRWGETQYF.

This clonotype came up a few times. The chain carries TRBV2 and TRBJ2-6; weak D call: TRBD2 (7 bases). Looked up from germline, CDR1 is SNHLY and CDR2 is FYNNEI. This CDR3 is built from 14 residues. Trimming removed 2 bases at V and 10 bases at J, with 12 bases between. The CDR3 coding sequence is TGTGCCAGCAGTGAACGAGGGGGGGGAAACGTCCTGACTTTC. This sequence encodes CASSERGGGNVLTF. Combining the CDR3 with reference TRBV2 and TRBJ2-6 gives the whole variable domain EPEVTQTPSHQVTQMGQEVILRCVPISNHLYFYWYRQILGQKVEFLVSFYNNEISEKSEIFDDQFSVERPDGSNFTLKIRSTKLEDSAMYFCASSERGGGNVLTFGAGSRLTVL.

The chain carries TRBV7-2 and TRBJ2-6; 8 nucleotides line up with TRBD1. The CDR3 covers 19 residues. Germline values: CDR1 SGHTA, CDR2 FQGNSA. Trimming at V came to 2 bases and at J to 0 bases, leaving 9 bases not matched to a gene. The CDR3: CASSLQGANRISGANVLTF. DNA for the CDR3: TGTGCCAGCAGCTTACAGGGGGCTAACAGAATCTCTGGGGCCAACGTCCTGACTTTC.

Comments on this clonotype: This may stem from a read error, because a much larger clone lies one nucleotide away. Given the absence of the conserved phenylalanine or tryptophan at the CDR3 end, a read error is likely. The chain links TRBV12-3 or TRBV12-4 to TRBJ1-1; D is perhaps TRBD1 (5 bases). The CDR3 covers 13 residues. Written as DNA, the CDR3 is TGTGCCGGCAGGGTCCTTGAGGCCACTGAAGCTTTCCTT. It translates to CAGRVLEATEAFL.

This chain connects TRBV7-9 to TRBJ1-4, with unresolved D. The CDR3 covers 13 residues. Trimming left V 4 bases short and J 4 bases short, with 7 bases between. Per germline, CDR1 SEHNR and CDR2 FQNEAQ (reference sequence). As DNA, the CDR3 is TGTGCCAGCAGCTCAGCATTTAATGAAAAACTGTTTTTT. It is translated as CASSSAFNEKLFF. Variable domain in full (rest from reference TRBV7-9 and TRBJ1-4): DTGVSQNPRHKITKRGQNVTFRCDPISEHNRLYWYRQTLGQGPEFLTYFQNEAQLEKSRLLSDRFSAERPKGSFSTLEIQRTEQGDSAMYLCASSSAFNEKLFFGSGTQLSVL.

The chain uses TRBV5-8 and TRBJ1-4, with D possibly TRBD1 on 6 matching bases. Deletions cut 0 bases from V and 8 bases from J, with 8 bases between. CDR1 is SGHTS, CDR2 YDEGEE, per germline. This CDR3 region has 13 residues. The CDR3 DNA reads TGTGCCAGCAGCTTGGAGGGGGGCGAAAAACTGTTTTTT. Encoded protein: CASSLEGGEKLFF.

Turning to this clonotype: The junction departs from germline at one end; a sequencing error may be responsible. The rearrangement uses TRBV7-3 and TRBJ2-7; 7 bases are a match to TRBD2. This CDR3 is built from 14 residues. CDR1 SGHTA and CDR2 FQGTGA come from the germline V gene. The CDR3 is CASSVLKGGEGNQF. The CDR3 coding sequence is TGTGCCAGCAGCGTGTTAAAGGGAGGGGAAGGCAATCAGTTC.

This clonotype has more than one count but fewer than ten. The V call is TRBV29-1, the J call TRBJ2-5; tentatively, D is TRBD2 (6 bases). The CDR3 sequence is 14 residues long. V was pared by 1 base and J by 2 bases, with 11 bases between. CDR1 and CDR2 (germline): SQVTM, ANQGSEA. This CDR3 is CSVEGRGLQETQYF. CDR3 DNA: TGCAGCGTTGAAGGCCGGGGACTGCAAGAGACCCAGTACTTC.

This clonotype was seen only a few times. The chain uses TRBV6-5 and TRBJ1-2; 11 bases fit TRBD1. J gave up 4 bases and V 7 bases, and 5 bases lay outside the gene matches. Germline V gene lookup returns CDR1 MNHEY and CDR2 SVGAGI. The length of the CDR3 is 14 residues. Written as DNA, the CDR3 is TGTGCCAGCACTACCGGGACAGGGGGCTATGGCTACACCTTC. It translates to CASTTGTGGYGYTF.

This clonotype was observed at least ten times. This chain joins TRBV7-2 and TRBJ1-2; TRBD1 matches at 9 bases. CDR1 and CDR2 from the germline V gene are SGHTA and FQGNSA. The V gene end was trimmed by 3 bases and the J gene end by 5 bases; junction bases not matched to a gene: 4. The CDR3 sequence is 14 residues long. CDR3 nucleotide sequence: TGTGCCAGCAGCTTGGACAGGGGCCCATATGGCTACACCTTC. This codes for CASSLDRGPYGYTF. Full variable domain (outside the CDR3, taken from reference TRBV7-2 and TRBJ1-2): GAGVSQSPSNKVTEKGKDVELRCDPISGHTALYWYRQSLGQGLEFLIYFQGNSAPDKSGLPSDRFSAERTGGSVSTLTIQRTQQEDSAVYLCASSLDRGPYGYTFGSGTRLTVV.

V usage is TRBV29-1 and J usage is TRBJ2-3; D remains unclear. V was shortened by 6 bases and J by 2 bases, with 15 bases between the two germline ends. This CDR3 contains 14 residues. Looked up from germline, CDR1 is SQVTM and CDR2 is ANQGSEA. CDR3 nucleotide sequence: TGCAGCGTAGGGCGGCAGATAGACACAGATACGCAGTATTTT. It translates to CSVGRQIDTDTQYF.

Comments on this clonotype: This is likely a read error, given that the CDR3 carries no conserved phenylalanine or tryptophan at its end. No DNA is shown, since the ends of the CDR3 on it are uncertain; the CDR3 is the one TCRdb lists. This sequence joins TRBV10-3 and TRBJ1-4; the listed D gene, TRBD1, was not tested against the DNA. Termini included, the CDR3 measures 14 amino acids. Germline V gene sequence: CDR1 ENHRY, CDR2 SYGVKD. CDR3 in amino acids: CASSYGRVRDPVLL.

The V and J genes are TRBV7-2 and TRBJ1-2; D remains unclear. This CDR3 contains 12 residues. In germline, CDR1 is SGHTA, CDR2 FQGNSA. The V gene lost 1 base and the J gene lost 12 bases, with 12 bases spanning the gap. The CDR3 spells CASSLEAYEHTF. CDR3 coding DNA: TGTGCCAGCAGCTTAGAGGCTTATGAGCACACCTTC.

CDR3 sequence: CASSFAPGRSPLHF. CDR3 DNA: TGTGCCAGCAGCTTCGCCCCAGGGAGATCACCCCTCCACTTT. The chain combines TRBV5-8 with TRBJ1-6; D is perhaps TRBD1 (5 bases). The CDR3 is 14 residues long. V gave up 2 bases and J gave up 10 bases, with 13 bases separating them. Germline CDR1 reads SGHTS; CDR2 reads YDEGEE.